This T cell receptor beta chain was captured by sequencing in a study of T cells in Graves' hyperthyroidism and ophthalmopathy (dated by TCRdb to between 2019 and 2020). A note on the overall study: A discovery cohort of about a hundred patients, 43 with Graves' ophthalmopathy and fewer than 65 with stable Graves' hyperthyroidism, was used to find distinguishing TCR V-J signatures. An independent validation cohort of around 19 hyperthyroidism patients and 17 patients who later progressed to ophthalmopathy tested prospective prediction of ophthalmopathy. For training and testing, the roughly 100 patients in the discovery cohort were randomly divided in a 7:3 ratio. TCR Vbeta CDR3 sequencing of 130 to 150 peripheral blood samples (around 45 ophthalmopathy, 70 to 85 hyperthyroidism and approximately 17 progressor patients) is reported in the paper. Following sampling, methimazole starting at 30 mg daily was given to hyperthyroidism patients, and high-dose intravenous methylprednisolone was given to ophthalmopathy patients. In addition, the study compared T-cell repertoires in thyroid tissue and in blood from several Graves' hyperthyroidism patients.

According to the germline V gene (reference sequence), CDR1 reads DFQATT and CDR2 reads SNEGSKA. V lost 2 bases and J lost 3 bases, and the count of bases not matched to a germline gene is 5. The CDR3 runs 14 amino acids, cysteine and phenylalanine included. CDR3 DNA only is kept here, 42 bases in frame from base 1. The TCR beta CDR3 regions were amplified from the RNA transcripts. The TCR CDR3 was subjected to a first round of RT-PCR using the HTBI primer set and the Qiagen OneStep RT-PCR kit. Libraries were constructed in a second round of multiplex PCR, after which size selection and purification were carried out. Sequencing of the libraries was done on an Illumina HiSeq2000 using paired-end 100 bp reads. In the original analysis: Raw data were processed with SOAPnuke, discarding reads with adapters, uncalled bases, mean Phred below 15, or no exact constant-primer or identifier match. High-quality paired reads were merged with COPE v1.2.5, and unique nucleotide sequences were defined as clonotypes. MiTCR v1.1 was used to align the clonotypes against IMGT TRBV, TRBD and TRBJ reference segments. Only V-J combinations with frequency above 0.0001, covering 99% to 99.2% of repertoires, were analysed. A TCS score was defined as the ratio of F50 (clonal expansion) to E x V (chaos), with BLOSUM62-based TCRdist applied between CDR3 peptides within each V-J. Welch's t-statistics and random forest reduced fewer than 550 V-J features to fewer than 15, which were used in a naive Bayes classifier (R e1071). Thyroid-blood repertoire similarity was quantified with the Morisita-Horn index. The raw public data were reprocessed by TCRdb itself: fastp quality trimming at Q25, MiXCR clonotype calling, in-frame beta chains only. All rows with the same CDR3 protein become a single entry with the most common DNA and genes. TCRdb, not the original authors, processed these V and J calls. Present in this sample are 500,000 to 600,000 distinct CDR3 sequences, about 43% of which were seen just once. In total, the top ten clones hold around 7.7% of the sample.

A patient counted as having stable Graves' hyperthyroidism if no progression to ophthalmopathy occurred over 18 months of follow-up. Hyperthyroidism patients were newly diagnosed, had a disease duration of under 2 months, and were aged 18 to 65 years. Exclusion was applied to patients with uncontrolled infections, other autoimmune diseases, pregnancy or lactation. Diagnoses relied on clinical symptoms, serum thyroxine and TRAb, thyroid ultrasound and orbital computed tomography. Total RNA was extracted using Trizol reagent, and RNA quality was assessed on an Agilent 2100 Bioanalyzer. The study at large found these results: Sample size was not statistically predetermined, and blinding of investigators to group allocation was not performed. A 13 V-J signature model separated ophthalmopathy from stable hyperthyroidism, with nearly 90% sensitivity and 81% to 82% specificity in cross-validation and 80%/75% in testing. In validation, the model predicted progression to ophthalmopathy a median of roughly 6.5 months before onset, with about 67% sensitivity and roughly 77% specificity. Most expanded thyroid clonotypes (frequency above 0.001) were also found in blood, which suggests that blood repertoires may mirror thyroid immune responses.

In this sample, this clonotype turned up many times. There is no known antigen for this receptor. Per-base qualities were not stored, and no clone one base away is much larger. The material sequenced was peripheral blood or thyroid tissue (not recorded which). The V and J segments used are TRBV20-1 and TRBJ2-5, with 8 junctional bases fitting TRBD2. This clonotype was sampled from a woman between 18 and 30 years old with Graves' hyperthyroidism. The CDR3 protein sequence reads: CSARSALAEETQYF. The nucleotide sequence is TGCAGTGCTAGAAGTGCACTAGCGGAAGAGACCCAGTACTTC.